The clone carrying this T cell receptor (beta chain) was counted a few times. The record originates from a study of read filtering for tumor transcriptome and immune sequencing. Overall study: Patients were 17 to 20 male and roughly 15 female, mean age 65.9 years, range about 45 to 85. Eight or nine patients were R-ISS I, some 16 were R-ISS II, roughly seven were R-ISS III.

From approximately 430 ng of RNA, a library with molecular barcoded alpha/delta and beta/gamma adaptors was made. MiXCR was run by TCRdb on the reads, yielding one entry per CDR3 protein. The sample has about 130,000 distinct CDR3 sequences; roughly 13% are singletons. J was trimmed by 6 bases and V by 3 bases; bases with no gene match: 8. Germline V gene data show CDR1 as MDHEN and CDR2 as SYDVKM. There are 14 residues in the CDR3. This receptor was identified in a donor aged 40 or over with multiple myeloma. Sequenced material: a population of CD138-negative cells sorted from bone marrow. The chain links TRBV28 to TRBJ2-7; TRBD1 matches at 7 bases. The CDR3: CASSLRQGTREQYF. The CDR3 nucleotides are TGTGCCAGCAGTTTGAGACAGGGCACTCGCGAGCAGTACTTC.